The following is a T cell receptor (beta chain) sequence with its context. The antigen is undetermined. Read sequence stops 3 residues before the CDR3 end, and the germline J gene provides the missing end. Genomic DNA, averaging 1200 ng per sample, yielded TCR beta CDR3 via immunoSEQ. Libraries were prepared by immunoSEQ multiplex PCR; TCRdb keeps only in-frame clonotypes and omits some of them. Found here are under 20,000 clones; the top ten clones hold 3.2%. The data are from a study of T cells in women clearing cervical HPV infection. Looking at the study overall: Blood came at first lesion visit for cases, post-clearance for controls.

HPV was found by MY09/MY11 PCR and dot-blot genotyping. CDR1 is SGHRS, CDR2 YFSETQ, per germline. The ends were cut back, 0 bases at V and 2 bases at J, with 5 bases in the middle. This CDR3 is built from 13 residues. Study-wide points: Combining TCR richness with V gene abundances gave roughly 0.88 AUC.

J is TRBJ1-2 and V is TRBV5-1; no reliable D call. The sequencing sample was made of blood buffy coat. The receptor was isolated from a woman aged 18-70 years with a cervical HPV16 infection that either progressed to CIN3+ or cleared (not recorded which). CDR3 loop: CASSLGRNYGYTF. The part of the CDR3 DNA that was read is TGCGCCAGCAGCTTGGGCAGGAACTATGGC.